The next 26 T cell receptor beta chains were all read from a single sample in a study of CXCR3-negative and CXCR3-positive naive CD8 T cells. In preparing the TRB cDNA libraries, 5' RACE with UMI labels was used. Each CDR3 protein gets one entry in TCRdb, which reprocessed the 5' RACE reads and gives no DNA. The sample table sets out some 6,200 distinct CDR3 sequences. What these receptors recognize is not known. General study results and limits: CXCR3-expressing naive cells carried TRB CDR3s more hydrophobic than those of CXCR3-negative naive cells.

Sequenced: naive CXCR3+ CD8+ T cells from blood. Subset in this sample: CD45RO-CCR7+CD27+CD95- naive CD8+ T cells expressing CXCR3 (TNR3+). The receptors derive from a human donor in good health. Some clones in this sample may be carry-over from other donors' samples.

V gene TRBV4-1 combines with J gene TRBJ2-7; absent DNA, TCRdb's TRBD1 call cannot be checked. CDR1 and CDR2 (germline): MGHRA, YSYEKL. The CDR3 is made up of 15 amino acids. The CDR3 region is CASSQGQGHLYEQYF.

V is TRBV7-9 and J is TRBJ2-1. The CDR3 runs to 11 residues. Germline CDR1 reads SEHNR; CDR2 reads FQNEAQ (reference sequence). This CDR3 reads CASSSAPEQFF.

In terms of frequency, this clonotype is medium-sized (0.01 to 0.1%). This rearrangement joins TRBV20-1 to TRBJ2-2; TCRdb gives TRBD2 as the D gene, but with no DNA this cannot be confirmed. The V gene's germline CDR1 is DFQATT and CDR2 SNEGSKA (reference sequence). The CDR3 extends over 14 amino acids. This CDR3 reads CSASGDHSPGELFF.

By frequency, this clonotype registers medium-sized. This CDR3 reads CASSLEAPGGGGYTF. V is TRBV7-2 and J is TRBJ1-2. Germline V gene sequence: CDR1 SGHTA, CDR2 FQGNSA. The CDR3 runs to 15 residues.

This clonotype registers medium-sized by frequency. The chain employs TRBV28 and TRBJ1-1; TCRdb reports TRBD1, a call that lacks DNA to check it against. Germline CDR1 MDHEN, CDR2 SYDVKM. The CDR3 sequence is 13 residues long. The CDR3 loop reads CASSLGTGAEAFF.

This clonotype registers medium-sized by frequency. J is TRBJ2-1 and V is TRBV4-1; TCRdb designates TRBD1, a call that cannot be tested without DNA. Per the germline V gene, CDR1 is MGHRA and CDR2 is YSYEKL. The CDR3 has 13 amino acids. The CDR3 sequence: CASTTLSASEQFF.

The chain is built from TRBV6-5 and TRBJ2-1; the TCRdb D gene call, TRBD2, has no DNA to confirm it. The germline gives CDR1 MNHEY, CDR2 SVGAGI. The CDR3 covers 14 residues. CDR3 sequence reads: CATSPQATYNEQFF.

This clonotype is classed as medium-sized by frequency. This sequence joins TRBV4-1 and TRBJ1-4; checking the TCRdb D call of TRBD1 is not possible without DNA. The V gene's germline CDR1 is MGHRA and CDR2 YSYEKL. This CDR3 has 16 residues. The CDR3 protein is CASSHLPGTGGEKLFF.

This clonotype is classed as medium-sized by frequency. The chain employs TRBV27 and TRBJ1-1; without DNA, the TCRdb call of TRBD1 cannot be checked. Germline assignment: CDR1 MNHEY and CDR2 SMNVEV (reference sequence). The CDR3 covers 14 residues. CDR3 residues: CASRSQGLNTEAFF.

This clonotype is labeled medium-sized (0.01 to 0.1%) based on frequency. This sequence joins TRBV19 and TRBJ2-3. This CDR3 has 15 residues. CDR1 and CDR2 (germline): LNHDA, SQIVND (reference sequence). This CDR3 reads CASSIVGNAPDTQYF.

Measured by frequency, this clonotype is medium-sized. The chain links TRBV4-3 to TRBJ2-1; no DNA is available, so the TRBD2 call from TCRdb remains unchecked. Looked up from germline, CDR1 is LGHNA and CDR2 is YSLEER. CDR3 length: 17 residues. The CDR3 sequence: CASSQEASGTTNYEQFF.

This clonotype is called medium-sized based on its frequency. The chain links TRBV4-3 to TRBJ2-2; checking the TCRdb D call of TRBD1 is not possible without DNA. The V gene's germline CDR1 is LGHNA and CDR2 YSLEER. The CDR3 has 15 amino acids. CDR3 protein: CASTPGTGNTGELFF.

The CDR3: CAISDGLAGVSGEQYF. The V gene is TRBV10-3, the J gene TRBJ2-7; TCRdb proposes TRBD2, but this gene call is untestable without DNA. This CDR3 is built from 16 residues. Germline V CDR1 and CDR2: ENHRY, SYGVKD.

According to its frequency, this clonotype is medium-sized. The J gene is TRBJ2-7, the V gene TRBV5-1. CDR3 length: 14 amino acids. CDR1 is SGHRS and CDR2 is YFSETQ in the germline V gene. The chain's CDR3 is CASSLEVGVYEQYF.

The rearrangement links TRBV9 to TRBJ1-2; the D gene TCRdb calls, TRBD1, cannot be checked with no DNA. The CDR3 length is 17 residues. CDR1 and CDR2 from the germline V gene are SGDLS and YYNGEE. CDR3 sequence reads: CASSPFKHGTSRYGYTF.

This clonotype counts as medium-sized by frequency. The rearrangement links TRBV2 to TRBJ2-2. This CDR3 spans 15 amino acids. Germline lookup yields CDR1 SNHLY and CDR2 FYNNEI. The CDR3 region is CASSEVEVRTGELFF.

The J gene is TRBJ2-1, the V gene TRBV11-3; checking the TCRdb D call of TRBD1 is not possible without DNA. This CDR3 has 12 residues. CDR1 SGHNT and CDR2 YENEEA come from the germline V gene. CDR3 sequence reads: CASGDNDNEQFF.

This clonotype is labeled medium-sized based on frequency. The chain recombines TRBV29-1 with TRBJ2-1. Per germline, CDR1 SQVTM and CDR2 ANQGSEA. The CDR3 sequence is 11 residues long. The CDR3 protein is CSAHVGYEQFF.

This chain's CDR3 is CSALLSGEDGYTF. The J gene is TRBJ1-2, the V gene TRBV20-1. CDR3 length: 13 amino acids. The germline CDR1 and CDR2 sequences are DFQATT and SNEGSKA (reference sequence).

By frequency, this clonotype registers medium-sized. The chain combines TRBV20-1 with TRBJ2-3; the D call from TCRdb, TRBD2, cannot be confirmed without DNA. Per germline, CDR1 DFQATT and CDR2 SNEGSKA (reference sequence). The CDR3 is 15 residues long. CDR3 in amino acids: CSAKRTSASTDTQYF.

Measured by frequency, this clonotype is medium-sized. This sequence joins TRBV20-1 and TRBJ2-3; TCRdb's D call of TRBD1 is untestable without DNA. The CDR3 is 14 residues long. Looked up from germline, CDR1 is DFQATT and CDR2 is SNEGSKA (reference sequence). The chain's CDR3 is CSATRTGATDTQYF.

This clonotype is called medium-sized based on its frequency. The rearrangement uses TRBV4-1 and TRBJ2-7. The CDR3 has 13 residues. The germline gives CDR1 MGHRA, CDR2 YSYEKL. CDR3 region: CASSQPSSYEQYF.

In terms of frequency, this clonotype is medium-sized. V is TRBV29-1 and J is TRBJ1-1; TCRdb calls TRBD1, which cannot be checked without DNA. The length of the CDR3 is 14 residues. Germline CDR1 and CDR2: SQVTM and ANQGSEA. CDR3 sequence reads: CSVPGGQGDTEAFF. The full variable domain, with the rest looked up from reference TRBV29-1 and TRBJ1-1, is SAVISQKPSRDICQRGTSLTIQCQVDSQVTMMFWYRQQPGQSLTLIATANQGSEATYESGFVIDKFPISRPNLTFSTLTVSNMSPEDSSIYLCSVPGGQGDTEAFFGQGTRLTVV.

This chain connects TRBV7-3 to TRBJ2-1; absent DNA, TCRdb's TRBD2 call cannot be checked. The germline V gene has CDR1 SGHTA and CDR2 FQGTGA. This CDR3 is 16 amino acids long. The CDR3 loop is CASSPSGVGSYNEQFF.

This clonotype is deemed medium-sized by its frequency. The chain employs TRBV29-1 and TRBJ2-1; TCRdb calls TRBD2, which cannot be checked without DNA. The V gene's germline CDR1 is SQVTM and CDR2 ANQGSEA. This CDR3 spans 14 amino acids. The CDR3 loop reads CSARLAGAYNEQFF.

V gene TRBV14 combines with J gene TRBJ2-2; TCRdb returns TRBD2, unconfirmable since there is no DNA. The germline V gene has CDR1 SGHDN and CDR2 FVKESK. This CDR3 has 15 residues. CDR3 protein: CASSQVSGRTGELFF.